The rows below give T cell receptor beta chains drawn from one sample of a study of cytomegalovirus exposure and HLA in healthy donors. Libraries were prepared by immunoSEQ multiplex PCR; TCRdb keeps only in-frame clonotypes and omits some of them. Of 90,000 to 150,000 clones in the sample, over 65% are singletons; the top ten hold about 3.3%. Sequencing was done on a sample of PBMCs. These receptors all come from a young woman in good health and CMV-seropositive. Each CDR3 is given with its conserved first and last residue. The order of the fields is V gene, clone size, J gene, D gene, CDR3 length, CDR3 protein, CDR3 DNA. A D gene is named only where the DNA matches it firmly. Clone size appears in some rows only: once, few, many, or a class for an expanded clone.

TRBV11-1	NA	TRBJ2-3	NA	14	CASSLGVAGDTQYF	TGTGCCAGCAGCTTAGGGGTGGCCGGGGATACGCAGTATTTT
TRBV6-6	NA	TRBJ2-1	TRBD2	15	CASSLGTSGYNEQFF	TGTGCCAGCAGTTTGGGGACTAGCGGCTACAATGAGCAGTTCTTC
TRBV2	NA	TRBJ2-1	TRBD2	13	CASEPTRGGVPFF	TGTGCCAGCGAACCGACTCGGGGGGGGGTCCCGTTCTTC
TRBV7-9	once	TRBJ2-5	TRBD2	14	CASSPGGRQETQYF	TGTGCCAGCAGCCCCGGCGGGAGGCAAGAGACCCAGTACTTC
TRBV5-1	NA	TRBJ2-6	NA	15	CASSLGGPGANVLTF	TGCGCCAGCAGCTTGGGAGGGCCTGGGGCCAACGTCCTGACTTTC
TRBV6-6	NA	TRBJ1-4	TRBD1	16	CASSYSGQGGGEKLFF	TGTGCCAGCAGTTACTCCGGACAGGGAGGGGGTGAAAAACTGTTTTTT
TRBV6-6	NA	TRBJ2-7	NA	11	CASSRDNEQYF	TGTGCCAGCAGTCGAGATAACGAGCAGTACTTC
TRBV9	once	TRBJ1-1	NA	13	CASSVTENTEAFF	TGTGCCAGCAGCGTCACAGAGAACACTGAAGCTTTCTTT
TRBV5-1	NA	TRBJ2-3	NA	12	CASSFGTDTQYF	TGCGCCAGCAGCTTCGGTACAGATACGCAGTATTTT
TRBV19	NA	TRBJ1-5	NA	16	CASSIGGRGSDQPQHF	TGTGCCAGTAGTATTGGGGGCAGGGGAAGTGATCAGCCCCAGCATTTT
TRBV7-9	NA	TRBJ1-6	NA	15	CASSLAVEFNSPLHF	TGTGCCAGCAGCTTAGCAGTTGAGTTTAATTCACCCCTCCACTTT
TRBV30	many	TRBJ1-5	NA	12	CAWSTGYQPQHF	TGTGCCTGGAGTACAGGGTATCAGCCCCAGCATTTT
TRBV21-1	few	TRBJ2-3	NA	17	CASSKEGLAGDTDTQYF	TGTGCCAGCAGCAAAGAAGGCCTAGCGGGGGACACAGATACGCAGTATTTT
TRBV28	NA	TRBJ2-5	NA	10	CATGPETQYF	TGTGCCACCGGTCCGGAGACCCAGTACTTC
TRBV10-3	NA	TRBJ2-7	TRBD1	15	CAISGGLQGASEQYF	TGTGCCATCAGCGGTGGGCTACAGGGGGCGAGTGAGCAGTACTTC
TRBV9	NA	TRBJ1-1	TRBD1	14	CASSVVGDRTEAFF	TGTGCCAGCAGCGTAGTAGGGGACAGAACTGAAGCTTTCTTT